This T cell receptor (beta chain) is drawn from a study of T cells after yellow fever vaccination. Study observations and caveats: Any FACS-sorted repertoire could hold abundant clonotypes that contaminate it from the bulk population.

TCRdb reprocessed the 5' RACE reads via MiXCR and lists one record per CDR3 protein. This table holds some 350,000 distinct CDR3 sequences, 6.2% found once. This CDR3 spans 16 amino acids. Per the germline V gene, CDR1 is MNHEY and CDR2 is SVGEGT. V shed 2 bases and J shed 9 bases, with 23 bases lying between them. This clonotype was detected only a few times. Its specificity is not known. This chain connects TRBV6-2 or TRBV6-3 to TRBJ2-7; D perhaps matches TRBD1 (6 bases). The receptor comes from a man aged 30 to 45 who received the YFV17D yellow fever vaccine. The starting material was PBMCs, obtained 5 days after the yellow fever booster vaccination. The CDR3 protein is CASSYNRAGPQPGQYF. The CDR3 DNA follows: TGTGCCAGCAGTTACAACAGGGCTGGGCCCCAACCGGGGCAGTACTTC.